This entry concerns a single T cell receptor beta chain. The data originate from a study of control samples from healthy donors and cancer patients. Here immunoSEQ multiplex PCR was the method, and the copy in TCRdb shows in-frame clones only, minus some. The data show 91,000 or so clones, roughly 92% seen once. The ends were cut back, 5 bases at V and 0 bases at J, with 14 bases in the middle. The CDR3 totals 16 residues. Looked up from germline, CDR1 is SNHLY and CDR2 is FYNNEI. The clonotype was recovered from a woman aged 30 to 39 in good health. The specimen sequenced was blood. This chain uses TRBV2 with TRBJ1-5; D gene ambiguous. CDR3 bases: TGTGCCAGCAGTTGGCGCACAGCCTATAGCAATCAGCCCCAGCATTTT. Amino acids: CASSWRTAYSNQPQHF.